What follows describes a single T cell receptor beta chain. The sample belongs to a study of response to subunit inactivated influenza vaccine. TCRdb ran MiXCR on the RT-PCR reads and lists one entry per CDR3 protein. The data contain about 570,000 distinct CDR3 sequences, about 11% of them singletons. The CDR3 is 14 amino acids. CDR1 is KGHSH and CDR2 is LQKENI in the germline V gene. Trimming took 0 bases from V and 8 from J, leaving 11 bases between them. In addition, the sample was reused for a study of T cells expressing NK-cell markers. That report notes: UMIs were included in TCR beta cDNA generated by 5'RACE template switching.

The sample in question was PBMCs from blood, obtained on the day of vaccination. The source is a man between 45 and 60 years old who received an inactivated influenza vaccine. The J gene is TRBJ2-1, the V gene TRBV18; D remains unclear. In nucleotides, the CDR3 is TGTGCCAGCTCACCACCGGGATCGTGGTATGAGCAGTTCTTC. It yields the protein CASSPPGSWYEQFF.